These 5 T cell receptor beta chains share one sample of origin, sequenced in a study of T cell repertoires in cytomegalovirus infection. TCRdb reanalysed the reads using MiXCR and keeps one entry per CDR3 protein. Among around 530,000 distinct CDR3 sequences listed, more than 15% were seen once. The specimen sequenced was CD8+ T cells from PBMCs. The source of these receptors is a human donor in good health (CMV status not recorded). Some clones in this sample may be carry-over from other donors' samples.

The CDR3, as DNA: TGCGCCAGCAGTGAATCTTCGGGACTAGCGGGGCCCGAGCAGTACTTC. It is translated as CASSESSGLAGPEQYF. The rearrangement links TRBV10-1 to TRBJ2-7; the match to TRBD2 covers 13 bases. Germline-derived CDR1 and CDR2 are WNHNN and SYGVQD (reference sequence). This CDR3 spans 16 amino acids. Trimming took 3 bases from V and 6 from J; bases not matched to a gene: 8.

The rearrangement links TRBV27 to TRBJ2-7, with D possibly being TRBD1 or TRBD2 (6 bases each). Deletions cut 3 bases from V and 6 bases from J, with 15 bases between. Germline CDR1 reads MNHEY; CDR2 reads SMNVEV (reference sequence). The CDR3 is 14 amino acids. CDR3 in amino acids: CASSFRGAGSEQYF. In DNA form, the CDR3 reads TGTGCCAGCAGTTTTAGGGGGGCAGGGAGCGAGCAGTACTTC.

This clonotype was observed a few times. V and J are TRBV27 and TRBJ2-7; 10 bases line up with TRBD1. Germline-derived CDR1 and CDR2 are MNHEY and SMNVEV (reference sequence). The CDR3 loop spans 15 amino acids. V was clipped by 6 bases and J by 6 bases; unmatched bases: 11. DNA of the CDR3: TGTGCCAGCAGCCCTCGGGGGACAGGGGAGGCCGAGCAGTACTTC. Its translation: CASSPRGTGEAEQYF.

The V gene is TRBV5-1, the J gene TRBJ2-3; TRBD2 might be the D (5 bases). The CDR3 runs to 18 residues. Germline values: CDR1 SGHRS, CDR2 YFSETQ. V lost 5 bases and J lost 1, with 23 bases in between. CDR3 coding DNA: TGCGCCAGCAGTCAAAGCGGATCCGCCCTTCTGGGCACAGATACGCAGTATTTT. This sequence encodes CASSQSGSALLGTDTQYF.

The DNA for the CDR3 is TGTGCCAGCAGCCTCCCTTCTGGACAGAGGGGTGAGCAGTTCTTC. This translates into CASSLPSGQRGEQFF. The J gene is TRBJ2-1, the V gene TRBV5-5; a possible D gene is TRBD1 (6 bases). This CDR3 is built from 15 residues. Germline loops: CDR1 SGHKS, CDR2 YYEKEE (reference sequence). The V end lost 4 bases, the J end lost 9 bases, and 20 bases lay between the germline ends.